This T cell receptor beta chain was captured in a study of blood T cell repertoires in COVID-19. About the research overall: Acute and convalescent COVID-19 samples came from the United States, Italy and Spain. PBMCs, B-cell-depleted T cells, or T cells provided the cDNA or gDNA that made up the material.

How the authors handled the data: Researchers report that nucleated cell counts were estimated from reference gene primer amplification. The data were produced by immunoSEQ multiplex PCR, yet TCRdb's version contains in-frame clones alone and is incomplete. That table furnishes V, J and clone size, whereas the DNA furnished D and trimming. The repertoire holds 15,000 to 20,000 clones, with over 75% as singletons. CDR1 and CDR2 (germline): MNHEY, SVGAGI. J lost 6 bases, V lost 0 bases, and 6 bases had no gene match. There are 16 residues in the CDR3. The receptor was derived from a man in his forties with active or convalescent COVID-19. The sequenced material came from peripheral blood. This chain links TRBV6-5 with TRBJ2-1; 9 nucleotides align to TRBD1. This CDR3 is CASSYSGQGPPNEQFF. CDR3 DNA: TGTGCCAGCAGTTACTCGGGACAGGGTCCCCCCAATGAGCAGTTCTTC.